This T cell receptor (beta chain) is drawn from a study of shared clonotypes between healthy human individuals. Study at large: For every donor, three CD4 naive, three CD4 memory, two CD8 naive and one CD8 memory plates were used.

CD45RO+ cells were combined with CCR7-negative CD45RA+ TemRA cells to form CD8 memory. The assay was immunoSEQ multiplex PCR, and TCRdb's table has in-frame clones only and misses some. The table includes about 380,000 clones, about 97% detected once. V was shortened by 6 bases and J by 0 bases, with 13 bases between the two germline ends. The CDR3 sequence is 15 residues long. CDR1 and CDR2 from the germline V gene are SEHNR and FQNEAQ (reference sequence). V usage is TRBV7-9 and J usage is TRBJ2-3; no firm D call. Source material: memory CD8+ T cells sorted from blood. The subset denotes: CD45RO+ cells pooled with CCR7-negative TemRA cells. The sequence was collected from a man aged 25 to 40 in good health. The CDR3 region is CASRNSPPSTDTQYF. The CDR3 region has the DNA TGTGCCAGCAGAAATAGCCCCCCAAGCACAGATACGCAGTATTTT.